This T cell receptor beta chain was obtained from a study of Ad26.COV2.S vaccination and SARS-CoV-2 variants. Germline lookup yields CDR1 SGHRS and CDR2 YFSETQ. Trimming cost V 0 bases and J 9 bases, with 1 base left between them. The CDR3 extends over 10 amino acids. Using immunoSEQ multiplex PCR, the repertoire was profiled, and TCRdb retains in-frame clones only, with some absent. The sample records about 320,000 clones, around four fifths being singletons. The sample's treatment: around 19 received Ad26.COV2.S at low or high dose, single or two shots; 5 received placebo; per-sample allocation not given. Repertoires come from day 63 after the first vaccine or placebo injection.

The clonotype was recovered from a person aged 18-60 years who received the Ad26.COV2.S COVID-19 vaccine or a placebo. The sequences come from peripheral blood, collected in a trial of Ad26.COV2.S vaccine versus placebo. The chain links TRBV5-1 to TRBJ2-1; D ambiguous. CDR3 in amino acids: CASSLVEQFF. CDR3 DNA sequence: TGCGCCAGCAGCTTGGTTGAGCAGTTCTTC.